This T cell receptor (beta chain) emerged from a study of cytomegalovirus exposure and HLA in healthy donors. Findings and caveats of the study: A few V segments could not be told apart, such as TRBV6-2 and TRBV6-3, and were left out. Clonal expansion was found to be greater in HLA-associated TCR beta chains than in equally common others in a later analysis. Most TCR beta V segments were productive about 90% or about 30% of the time in an earlier analysis.

The CDR3 has 13 residues. The junction had 7 bases not matched to a gene; V was cut back by 7 bases and J by 3 bases. Germline V CDR1 and CDR2: SGHRS, YFSETQ. Of note for this clone: Its matching antigen is unknown.

The PCR ran on 60 Vbeta and 13 Jbeta primers. Original data processing: It was a later analysis that counted about 80 million unique TCR beta chains, of which approximately 9.9 million were shared. Sequencing was performed with immunoSEQ multiplex PCR; in TCRdb, only in-frame clones are kept and a portion is missing. Clonal size and the V and J genes are those of that table, whereas D and trimming came from the DNA. The sample's table shows tens of thousands of clones. The gene calls are TRBV5-1 and TRBJ2-7; 7 bases are shared with TRBD2. This clonotype was obtained from a male donor in good health and CMV-seronegative. The specimen sequenced was PBMCs. The CDR3 loop is CASSGTTHYEQYF. As DNA, the CDR3 is TGCGCCAGCTCGGGGACTACCCACTACGAGCAGTACTTC.